Shown below are 15 T cell receptor beta chains from a single sample sequenced in a study of long-term antiretroviral therapy in people with HIV. Researchers report immunoSEQ v3.0 was run at survey level. Using immunoSEQ multiplex PCR, the repertoire was profiled, and TCRdb retains in-frame clones only, with some absent. This sample yields over 30,000 clones, of which 86% are seen a single time; 4% belongs to the top ten. Sequenced here: unsorted PBMCs, sampled 1.2 years after starting antiretroviral therapy. The source of these receptors is a woman aged 45-65 years with HIV.

The chain joins TRBV4-3 to TRBJ2-7; 11 positions match TRBD2. Per germline, CDR1 LGHNA and CDR2 YSLEER. The CDR3 has 18 residues. Unmatched junction bases numbered 12, after V lost 2 bases and J lost 3 bases. CDR3 in DNA: TGCGCCAGCAGCCAACTAGCGGGGGGCCCCCCCGGGTTCTACGAGCAGTACTTC. Protein product: CASSQLAGGPPGFYEQYF.

The chain joins TRBV25-1 to TRBJ1-6; tentative D call: TRBD1 (6 bases). The CDR3 totals 17 residues. CDR1 is MGHDK, CDR2 SYGVNS, per germline. V was clipped by 2 bases and J by 5 bases, with 16 bases between them. The CDR3 region is CASSEIRGTLDNSPLHF. CDR3 in DNA: TGTGCCAGCAGTGAAATCAGGGGAACCCTTGATAATTCACCCCTCCACTTT.

The chain couples TRBV7-9 to TRBJ2-3; 7 bases are shared with TRBD2. The CDR3 spans 14 residues. With 5 bases clipped from V and 2 bases from J, the junction kept 4 bases outside the gene matches. CDR1 SEHNR and CDR2 FQNEAQ come from the germline V gene (reference sequence). CDR3 in amino acids: CASSQAGYTDTQYF. CDR3 nucleotide sequence: TGTGCCAGCAGCCAAGCGGGGTACACAGATACGCAGTATTTT.

This sequence joins TRBV30 and TRBJ1-1; D is uncertain. The CDR3 has 11 residues. Germline lookup yields CDR1 GTSNPN and CDR2 SVGIG (reference sequence). V lost 5 bases, J lost 4 bases, and 8 bases lay in between. The DNA of the CDR3 is TGTGCCTGGTTAGTTGGCACTGAAGCTTTCTTT. Residues: CAWLVGTEAFF.

Notes on this clone: This sample includes further DNA sequences coding for the same CDR3. The chain joins TRBV18 to TRBJ2-3, with D perhaps matching TRBD1 (6 bases). The CDR3 extends over 13 amino acids. The V end was cut by 0 bases, the J end by 6 bases, with 7 bases between. Germline CDR1 is KGHSH and CDR2 is LQKENI. CDR3 sequence (DNA): TGTGCCAGCTCACCACCGGGGGCTGATACGCAGTATTTT. Translation gives CASSPPGADTQYF. The full variable domain, rest sourced from reference TRBV18 and TRBJ2-3, is NAGVMQNPRHLVRRRGQEARLRCSPMKGHSHVYWYRQLPEEGLKFMVYLQKENIIDESGMPKERFSAEFPKEGPSILRIQQVVRGDSAAYFCASSPPGADTQYFGPGTRLTVL.

This clone appeared a few times. This chain joins TRBV5-1 and TRBJ2-7, with TRBD1 as a possible D gene (8 bases). CDR3 size: 14 residues. Between the trimmed V and J ends, which lost 5 bases and 0 bases, there was a span of 12 bases. Per the germline V gene, CDR1 is SGHRS and CDR2 is YFSETQ. The CDR3 is CASRAGTGSYEQYF. DNA of the CDR3: TGCGCCAGCAGAGCGGGGACAGGCTCCTACGAGCAGTACTTC.

The chain joins TRBV7-2 to TRBJ2-3, with a weak D call TRBD2 (6 bases). CDR1 is SGHTA, CDR2 FQGNSA, per germline. V lost 4 bases, J lost 3 bases, and 17 bases lay in between. This CDR3 contains 16 residues. The CDR3 sequence: CASSSAGTLSTDTQYF. DNA for the CDR3: TGTGCCAGCAGCTCGGCCGGGACTTTGTCAACAGATACGCAGTATTTT.

The V gene is TRBV25-1, the J gene TRBJ2-7, with D possibly being TRBD1 (6 bases). With 2 bases removed from V and 5 bases from J, the gap between germline ends came to 13 bases. The CDR3 is made up of 14 amino acids. CDR1 is MGHDK and CDR2 is SYGVNS in the germline V gene. The CDR3 reads CASSEPDSPHEQYF. CDR3 bases: TGTGCCAGCAGTGAACCGGACAGCCCCCACGAGCAGTACTTC.

The chain uses TRBV9 and TRBJ2-5; TRBD1 aligns across 7 bases. The CDR3 totals 15 residues. With 4 bases clipped from V and 4 bases from J, the junction kept 10 bases outside the gene matches. Germline V gene data show CDR1 as SGDLS and CDR2 as YYNGEE. DNA for the CDR3: TGTGCCAGCAGCCCCAAAAGAGAGGGGGCAGAGACCCAGTACTTC. Protein product: CASSPKREGAETQYF.

The genes are TRBV19 and TRBJ2-1; D unclear. The CDR3 covers 13 residues. V lost 3 bases and J lost 4, with 7 bases in between. Germline CDR1 is LNHDA and CDR2 is SQIVND (reference sequence). The CDR3 is CASSIRLYNEQFF. CDR3 sequence (DNA): TGTGCCAGTAGTATCCGGCTTTACAATGAGCAGTTCTTC.

This chain links TRBV27 with TRBJ2-3; D possibly corresponds to TRBD2 (5 bases). The V gene's germline CDR1 is MNHEY and CDR2 SMNVEV (reference sequence). Trimming removed 2 bases at V and 5 bases at J, with 14 bases between. The CDR3 sequence is 15 residues long. As DNA, the CDR3 is TGTGCCAGCAGTTTAGGAGCTCTCGAGGGAGATACGCAGTATTTT. Amino acid sequence: CASSLGALEGDTQYF.

The chain combines TRBV4-3 with TRBJ2-7, with D possibly being TRBD1 or TRBD2 (5 bases each). V shed 0 bases and J shed 4 bases, with 10 bases lying between them. This CDR3 is 14 amino acids long. Germline CDR1 LGHNA, CDR2 YSLEER. CDR3 DNA sequence: TGCGCCAGCAGCCAAGACCCGGGGCCATACGAGCAGTACTTC. Amino acid sequence: CASSQDPGPYEQYF.

This clone has just one count. V is TRBV4-1 and J is TRBJ2-3, with unresolved D. V lost 1 base and J 1 base, leaving 6 bases between the germline ends. The CDR3 length is 14 residues. Germline V CDR1 and CDR2: MGHRA, YSYEKL. The CDR3 loop reads CASSQAAGTDTQYF. CDR3 DNA sequence: TGCGCCAGCAGCCAAGCGGCAGGCACAGATACGCAGTATTTT.

The chain recombines TRBV27 with TRBJ1-1; TRBD1 might be the D (5 bases). V was shortened by 3 bases and J by 4 bases, with 12 bases between the two germline ends. The CDR3 totals 14 residues. CDR1 and CDR2 from the germline V gene are MNHEY and SMNVEV (reference sequence). CDR3 residues: CASSFEGGATEAFF. The CDR3 DNA reads TGTGCCAGCAGTTTTGAGGGTGGGGCCACTGAAGCTTTCTTT.

Written as DNA, the CDR3 is TGTGCCAGTAGGTTGGGGCAGGGAGCAACTAATGAAAAACTGTTTTTT. Encoded protein: CASRLGQGATNEKLFF. The rearrangement uses TRBV19 and TRBJ1-4; D perhaps matches TRBD1 (5 bases). With 6 bases removed from V and 0 bases from J, the gap between germline ends came to 14 bases. The CDR3 is 16 amino acids. The germline gives CDR1 LNHDA, CDR2 SQIVND (reference sequence).